The sequence of this TCR beta chain was determined in a study of PD-1 blockade in classical Hodgkin lymphoma. Overall study results and limits: CD8+ TCR diversity did not rise significantly by C4D1, unlike CD4+. Patients who began taking nivolumab under 1 year after ASCT were left out. Repertoire differences have undefined causes, possibly disease activity or prior therapy. Patients newly diagnosed and complete responders had comparable baseline diversity.

Concerning this clone: The antigen is unknown.

This CDR3 contains 15 residues. After removal of 6 bases from V and 7 bases from J, the junction contained 10 bases not matched to a gene. Germline CDR1 LNHDA, CDR2 SQIVND (reference sequence). Data came from immunoSEQ multiplex PCR; TCRdb stores just in-frame clones and leaves some out. This table has tens of thousands of clones, over 55% appearing once. Every patient had relapsed following autologous stem cell transplantation, and cohorts differed in brentuximab vedotin exposure. The sequences come from peripheral blood mononuclear cells (PBMCs), collected at baseline. The clonotype was recovered from a human donor with classical Hodgkin lymphoma. The V gene is TRBV19, the J gene TRBJ2-5, with 11 bases matching TRBD2. The CDR3: CASSWGTSGPGTQYF. In nucleotides, the CDR3 is TGTGCCAGTAGCTGGGGGACTAGCGGACCAGGGACCCAGTACTTC.